This T cell receptor (beta chain) comes out of a study of cytomegalovirus exposure and HLA in healthy donors. Study results and caveats: Common viral pathogens (according to a later analysis) appeared linked to several of the most significant clusters.

Amplification used 60 Vbeta primers and 13 Jbeta primers. The table came from immunoSEQ multiplex PCR; TCRdb's copy has only in-frame clones and leaves some out. The table has some 78,000 clones, 72% seen once; the top ten hold 11%. The CDR3 covers 15 residues. The V and J ends lost 2 bases and 1 base, in that order; junction bases with no gene match: 4. From germline, CDR1 is MNHNS and CDR2 SASEGT. As for this clone: What it binds is unknown.

The clonotype comes from a woman between 35 and 50 years old in good health and CMV-seropositive. This chain joins TRBV6-1 and TRBJ1-1; TRBD1 aligns across 7 bases. The specimen sequenced was PBMCs. CDR3 sequence: CASSERDSRNTEAFF. The CDR3 bases are TGTGCCAGCAGTGAAAGGGACAGCCGGAACACTGAAGCTTTCTTT.